One and the same sample provided the 29 T cell receptor beta chains below, sequenced in a study of Ad26.COV2.S vaccination and SARS-CoV-2 variants. The treatment: approximately 18 received Ad26.COV2.S at low or high dose, single or two shots; five or six received placebo; per-sample allocation not given. Specimen acquisition occurred on day 63 following the initial vaccine or placebo injection. The protocol was immunoSEQ multiplex PCR, while the TCRdb copy is restricted to in-frame clones and leaves out a portion. The data show under 300,000 clones, approximately 90% seen once. The source material was peripheral blood, sampled in a trial of Ad26.COV2.S vaccine versus placebo. These TCRs come from a person between 18 and 65 years old who received the Ad26.COV2.S COVID-19 vaccine or a placebo.

The V gene is TRBV28, the J gene TRBJ2-5, with 7 bases lining up with TRBD1. Germline V CDR1 and CDR2: MDHEN, SYDVKM. V gave up 6 bases and J gave up 4 bases; unmatched junction bases: 5. The CDR3 length is 13 residues. The CDR3 here is CASSDRVPETQYF. CDR3 nucleotide sequence: TGTGCCAGCAGCGACAGGGTACCAGAGACCCAGTACTTC.

The chain employs TRBV25-1 and TRBJ1-2, with D maybe TRBD1 (5 bases). Looked up from germline, CDR1 is MGHDK and CDR2 is SYGVNS. The CDR3 has 15 amino acids. V lost 2 bases and J 0 bases, leaving 10 bases between the germline ends. CDR3 nucleotides: TGTGCCAGCAGTGAAACCGGGACCCCTAACTATGGCTACACCTTC. It translates to CASSETGTPNYGYTF.

J is TRBJ2-6 and V is TRBV19; D may be TRBD1 (6 bases). Per the germline V gene, CDR1 is LNHDA and CDR2 is SQIVND (reference sequence). CDR3 length: 17 amino acids. V was shortened by 3 bases and J by 0 bases, with 12 bases between the two germline ends. The CDR3 nucleotides are TGTGCCAGTAGTATCAGGGGCCTTAGCTCTGGGGCCAACGTCCTGACTTTC. Translated: CASSIRGLSSGANVLTF.

The CDR3: CASSQGLADNTGELFF. The CDR3 region has the DNA TGCGCCAGCAGCCAAGGGCTAGCGGACAACACCGGGGAGCTGTTTTTT. This rearrangement joins TRBV4-3 to TRBJ2-2; 7 positions agree with TRBD2. Unmatched junction bases numbered 4, after V lost 1 base and J lost 2 bases. CDR3 length: 16 residues. CDR1 is LGHNA and CDR2 is YSLEER in the germline V gene.

The genes are TRBV5-5 and TRBJ1-1; perhaps TRBD1 as D (6 bases). Germline V CDR1 and CDR2: SGHKS, YYEKEE (reference sequence). The CDR3 has 12 residues. The V and J ends lost 6 bases and 9 bases respectively, with 15 bases between them. The CDR3 bases are TGTGCCAGCACCCGAGAACAGGGTAAAGCTTTCTTT. It yields the protein CASTREQGKAFF.

The V call is TRBV19, the J call TRBJ2-4, with TRBD1 matching 7 bases. V lost 6 bases, J lost 6 bases, and 8 bases stayed unmatched. CDR1 is LNHDA, CDR2 SQIVND, per germline (reference sequence). This CDR3 is 14 amino acids long. The CDR3 DNA follows: TGTGCCAGTAGGGAACAGGGGTGGTTAAACATTCAGTACTTC. Its translation is CASREQGWLNIQYF.

The V call is TRBV7-2, the J call TRBJ2-1; D not certain. CDR3 length: 13 residues. The V gene's germline CDR1 is SGHTA and CDR2 FQGNSA. Between the trimmed V and J ends, which lost 2 bases and 8 bases, there was a span of 10 bases. The CDR3 sequence is CASSLSPGDEQFF. For the CDR3, the DNA is TGTGCCAGCAGCTTATCCCCCGGTGATGAGCAGTTCTTC.

The gene calls are TRBV6-5 and TRBJ1-4, with D unclear. The CDR3 runs to 16 residues. CDR1 is MNHEY and CDR2 is SVGAGI in the germline V gene. Deletions cut 2 bases from V and 10 bases from J, with 20 bases between. This CDR3 reads CASSYKAGRGSVKLFF. The CDR3 coding sequence is TGTGCCAGCAGTTACAAGGCAGGTCGCGGCTCTGTAAAACTGTTTTTT.

This clone was counted between two and nine times. The chain couples TRBV10-2 to TRBJ2-7, with 7 bases aligning to TRBD2. Germline V gene sequence: CDR1 WSHSY, CDR2 SAAADI. Trimming cost V 3 bases and J 2 bases; bases outside gene matches: 7. CDR3 length: 15 amino acids. The CDR3 DNA sequence: TGCGCCAGCAGTGACGGGGCTAGCGGAGCCTACGAGCAGTACGTC. Translation: CASSDGASGAYEQYV.

The chain has TRBV9 and TRBJ2-7; D not certain. Germline loops: CDR1 SGDLS, CDR2 YYNGEE. The length of the CDR3 is 13 residues. V was clipped by 3 bases and J by 5 bases, with 12 bases between them. CDR3 residues: CASSALAEDEQYF. The DNA of the CDR3 is TGTGCCAGCAGCGCCTTGGCTGAAGACGAGCAGTACTTC.

This clone was picked up a small number of times. The V and J genes are TRBV7-9 and TRBJ1-6, with D tentatively TRBD1 (5 bases). CDR1 is SEHNR, CDR2 FQNEAQ, per germline (reference sequence). This CDR3 region has 15 residues. The V and J ends lost 5 bases and 7 bases respectively, with 15 bases between them. CDR3 sequence (DNA): TGTGCCAGCAGCGGGCCGGGACGGAAGAATTCACCCCTCCACTTT. Protein: CASSGPGRKNSPLHF.

In its sample, this clone was seen once. The chain combines TRBV30 with TRBJ1-2; 8 positions match TRBD1. V gave up 0 bases and J gave up 4 bases; unmatched junction bases: 4. Germline V gene data show CDR1 as GTSNPN and CDR2 as SVGIG (reference sequence). CDR3 length: 14 residues. CDR3 loop: CAWSVRDRGYGYTF. The CDR3, as DNA: TGTGCCTGGAGTGTACGTGACAGGGGCTATGGCTACACCTTC.

The V and J genes are TRBV6-1 and TRBJ1-1; D remains unclear. CDR1 is MNHNS, CDR2 SASEGT, per germline. CDR3 length: 14 amino acids. Deletions cut 2 bases from V and 5 bases from J, with 12 bases between. CDR3 coding DNA: TGTGCCAGCAGTGAATATAGGCTGGTGACTGAAGCTTTCTTT. Protein sequence: CASSEYRLVTEAFF.

The chain joins TRBV7-9 to TRBJ2-7; tentatively, D is TRBD1 (6 bases). CDR3 length equals 13 residues. V was clipped by 5 bases and J by 6 bases, with 14 bases between them. Germline-derived CDR1 and CDR2 are SEHNR and FQNEAQ (reference sequence). CDR3 in amino acids: CASSQQGRSEQYF. In DNA form, the CDR3 reads TGTGCCAGCAGCCAACAGGGTCGCAGCGAGCAGTACTTC.

This chain uses TRBV4-1 with TRBJ2-2; 7 nucleotides match TRBD1. Germline CDR1 and CDR2: MGHRA and YSYEKL. Unmatched junction bases numbered 9, after V lost 4 bases and J lost 7 bases. This CDR3 has 15 residues. CDR3 in amino acids: CASSPPTGTRGELFF. The CDR3 DNA sequence: TGCGCCAGCAGCCCCCCGACAGGGACCCGCGGGGAGCTGTTTTTT.

V gene TRBV7-8 combines with J gene TRBJ1-3, with D hard to call. Deletions cut 1 base from V and 0 bases from J, with 7 bases between. CDR3 size: 15 residues. Germline V gives CDR1 SGHVS, CDR2 FQNEAQ. CDR3 coding DNA: TGTGCCAGCAGCTTAGAAGGCCACTCTGGAAACACCATATATTTT. This gives the protein CASSLEGHSGNTIYF.

CDR3 loop: CASSPIRQPANYGYTF. In DNA form, the CDR3 reads TGTGCCAGCAGCCCGATAAGACAGCCCGCTAACTATGGCTACACCTTC. The rearrangement links TRBV11-1 to TRBJ1-2; a weak D match, TRBD1 (5 bases). The CDR3 spans 16 residues. Looked up from germline, CDR1 is SGHAT and CDR2 is FQDESV (reference sequence). Trimming stripped 5 bases from V and 0 bases from J, with 16 bases between.

The CDR3 DNA sequence: TGTGCCAGCAGCTTAGCAGGGTCCGGGGAGCTGTTTTTT. It codes for CASSLAGSGELFF. The gene calls are TRBV7-9 and TRBJ2-2; D not certain. The length of the CDR3 is 13 residues. V gave up 0 bases and J gave up 6 bases, with 5 bases separating them. CDR1 is SEHNR, CDR2 FQNEAQ, per germline (reference sequence).

The rearrangement joins TRBV6-5 to TRBJ1-5; D unclear. This CDR3 spans 13 amino acids. V shed 7 bases and J shed 0 bases, with 7 bases lying between them. Germline V gene lookup returns CDR1 MNHEY and CDR2 SVGAGI. The CDR3 bases are TGTGCCAGCACTACGTATAGCAATCAGCCCCAGCATTTT. This encodes CASTTYSNQPQHF.

V is TRBV10-3 and J is TRBJ2-5; 7 bases are a match to TRBD2. The CDR3 has 15 amino acids. Per the germline V gene, CDR1 is ENHRY and CDR2 is SYGVKD. Trimming cost V 6 bases and J 4 bases; bases outside gene matches: 11. The CDR3 region is CAISEVGGSVETQYF. As DNA, the CDR3 is TGTGCCATCAGCGAGGTAGGCGGGAGCGTAGAGACCCAGTACTTC.

This rearrangement joins TRBV7-2 to TRBJ2-3; 13 bases map to TRBD2. Germline-derived CDR1 and CDR2 are SGHTA and FQGNSA. Losses at the gene ends were 1 base for V and 4 bases for J; bases not matched to a gene: 8. The CDR3 length is 18 residues. The CDR3 sequence is CASSLGVTSGGASDTQYF. CDR3 DNA sequence: TGTGCCAGCAGCTTAGGGGTTACTAGCGGGGGGGCCTCAGATACGCAGTATTTT.

This sequence joins TRBV19 and TRBJ2-5; 11 nucleotides agree with TRBD1. The CDR3 spans 15 residues. The ends lost 5 bases at V and 5 bases at J; junction bases unmatched: 7. Germline V CDR1 and CDR2: LNHDA, SQIVND (reference sequence). CDR3 nucleotide sequence: TGTGCCAGTAGTCCCCGGACAGGGGGCTTGGAGACCCAGTACTTC. This gives the protein CASSPRTGGLETQYF.

The rearrangement joins TRBV6-5 to TRBJ2-7; no clear D. Trimming left V 3 bases short and J 0 bases short, with 12 bases between. CDR1 is MNHEY, CDR2 SVGAGI, per germline. The CDR3 covers 15 residues. The CDR3 bases are TGTGCCAGCAGTTATGCCCTAGGTCCCTCCTACGAGCAGTACTTC. It is translated as CASSYALGPSYEQYF.

V and J are TRBV11-2 and TRBJ2-1, with 7 bases lining up with TRBD2. V was pared by 1 base and J by 6 bases, with 3 bases of the junction left unmatched. Germline V CDR1 and CDR2: SGHAT, FQNNGV. This CDR3 has 14 amino acids. The CDR3 sequence: CASSLGASGNEQFF. DNA of the CDR3: TGTGCCAGCAGCTTAGGGGCTAGCGGCAATGAGCAGTTCTTC.

The gene calls are TRBV19 and TRBJ2-1; no firm D call. Germline V gives CDR1 LNHDA, CDR2 SQIVND (reference sequence). The CDR3 loop spans 14 amino acids. The V and J ends lost 3 bases and 3 bases respectively, with 9 bases between them. The CDR3 DNA reads as TGTGCCAGTAGTATTCGGACGAGCTACAATGAGCAGTTCTTC. Translation: CASSIRTSYNEQFF. The variable domain in full, completed from reference TRBV19 and TRBJ2-1, reads DGGITQSPKYLFRKEGQNVTLSCEQNLNHDAMYWYRQDPGQGLRLIYYSQIVNDFQKGDIAEGYSVSREKKESFPLTVTSAQKNPTAFYLCASSIRTSYNEQFFGPGTRLTVL.

Points on this clone: Its ends do not fully match the called genes, so a read error is possible. The rearrangement uses TRBV4-1 and TRBJ1-3; 8 nucleotides agree with TRBD1. Germline CDR1 MGHRA, CDR2 YSYEKL. The CDR3 runs 16 residues. CDR3 nucleotide sequence: TGCGCCAGCAGCCCGGGGAGGAACAGGGGGAGCCCTAACCCCCATTTT. This codes for CASSPGRNRGSPNPHF.

The chain employs TRBV7-9 and TRBJ1-2; D gene unclear. Trimming pared 0 bases from V and 3 bases from J, leaving 8 bases between. This CDR3 contains 14 residues. CDR1 is SEHNR and CDR2 is FQNEAQ in the germline V gene (reference sequence). The CDR3 DNA sequence: TGTGCCAGCAGCTTAGCCGGTACTGACTATGGCTACACCTTC. Protein sequence: CASSLAGTDYGYTF. Complete variable domain (other parts from reference TRBV7-9 and TRBJ1-2): DTGVSQNPRHKITKRGQNVTFRCDPISEHNRLYWYRQTLGQGPEFLTYFQNEAQLEKSRLLSDRFSAERPKGSFSTLEIQRTEQGDSAMYLCASSLAGTDYGYTFGSGTRLTVV.

The chain carries TRBV5-1 and TRBJ2-7, with D possibly being TRBD1 (7 bases). Trimming cost V 5 bases and J 6 bases, with 18 bases left between them. The CDR3 loop spans 14 amino acids. Per the germline V gene, CDR1 is SGHRS and CDR2 is YFSETQ. Here the CDR3 DNA reads TGCGCCAGCAGGGAGGGGGCAGTTCGGGTCGAGCAGTACTTC. Translating it yields CASREGAVRVEQYF.

On this clone itself: The sample carries other DNA sequences with the same CDR3. J is TRBJ1-5 and V is TRBV27; D is undetermined. CDR3 length: 14 residues. CDR1 and CDR2 (germline): MNHEY, SMNVEV (reference sequence). V was clipped by 0 bases and J by 3 bases, with 6 bases between them. CDR3: CASSLSGSNQPQHF. In DNA form, the CDR3 reads TGTGCCAGCAGTTTATCAGGATCCAATCAGCCCCAGCATTTT.